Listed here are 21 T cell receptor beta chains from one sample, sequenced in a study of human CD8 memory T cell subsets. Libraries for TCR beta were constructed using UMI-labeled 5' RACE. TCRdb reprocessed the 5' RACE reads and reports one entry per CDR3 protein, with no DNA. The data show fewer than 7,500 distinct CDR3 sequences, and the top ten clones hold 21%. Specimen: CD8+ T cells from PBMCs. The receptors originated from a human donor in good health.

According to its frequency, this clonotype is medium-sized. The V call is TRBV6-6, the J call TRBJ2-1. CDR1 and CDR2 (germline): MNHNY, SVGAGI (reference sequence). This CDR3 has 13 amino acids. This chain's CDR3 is CASTPSSYNEQFF.

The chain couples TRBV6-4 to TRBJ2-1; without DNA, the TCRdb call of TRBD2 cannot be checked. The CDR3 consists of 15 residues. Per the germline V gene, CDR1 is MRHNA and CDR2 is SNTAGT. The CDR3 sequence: CASSGTSGGYNEQFF.

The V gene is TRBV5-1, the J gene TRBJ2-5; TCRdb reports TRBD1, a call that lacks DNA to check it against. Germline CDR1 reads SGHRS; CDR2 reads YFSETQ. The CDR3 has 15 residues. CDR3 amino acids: CASSPWGERQETQYF.

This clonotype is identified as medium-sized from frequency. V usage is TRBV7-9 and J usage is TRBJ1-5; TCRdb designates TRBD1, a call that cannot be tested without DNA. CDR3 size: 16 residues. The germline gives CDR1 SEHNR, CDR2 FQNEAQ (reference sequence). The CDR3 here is CASSSLGGNRAQPQHF.

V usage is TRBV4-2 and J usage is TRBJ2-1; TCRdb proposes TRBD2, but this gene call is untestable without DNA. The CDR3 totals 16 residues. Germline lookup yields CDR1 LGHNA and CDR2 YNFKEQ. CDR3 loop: CASSQDGLAGDNEQFF.

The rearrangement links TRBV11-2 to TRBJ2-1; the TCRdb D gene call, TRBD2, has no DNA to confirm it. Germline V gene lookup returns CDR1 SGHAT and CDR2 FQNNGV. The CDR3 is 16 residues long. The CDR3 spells CASSLPSGRGYNEQFF.

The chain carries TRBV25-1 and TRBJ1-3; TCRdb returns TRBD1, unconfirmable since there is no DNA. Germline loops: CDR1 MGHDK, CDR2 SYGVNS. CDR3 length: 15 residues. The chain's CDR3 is CASSETGDAGNTIYF.

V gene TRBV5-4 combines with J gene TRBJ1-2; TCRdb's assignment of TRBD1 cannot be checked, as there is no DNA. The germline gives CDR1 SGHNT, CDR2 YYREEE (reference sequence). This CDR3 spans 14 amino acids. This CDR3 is CASSSSGQGIGYTF.

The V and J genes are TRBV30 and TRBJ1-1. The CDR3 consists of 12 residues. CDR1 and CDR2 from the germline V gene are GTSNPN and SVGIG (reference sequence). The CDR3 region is CAQSGGNTEAFF. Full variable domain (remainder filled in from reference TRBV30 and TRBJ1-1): SQTIHQWPATLVQPVGSPLSLECTVEGTSNPNLYWYRQAAGRGLQLLFYSVGIGQISSEVPQNLSASRPQDRQFILSSKKLLLSDSGFYLCAQSGGNTEAFFGQGTRLTVV.

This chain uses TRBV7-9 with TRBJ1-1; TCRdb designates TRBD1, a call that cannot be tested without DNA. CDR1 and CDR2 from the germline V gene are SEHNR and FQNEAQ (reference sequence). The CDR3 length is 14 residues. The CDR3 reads CASSPGHPNTEAFF. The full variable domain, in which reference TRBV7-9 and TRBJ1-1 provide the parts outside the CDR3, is DTGVSQNPRHKITKRGQNVTFRCDPISEHNRLYWYRQTLGQGPEFLTYFQNEAQLEKSRLLSDRFSAERPKGSFSTLEIQRTEQGDSAMYLCASSPGHPNTEAFFGQGTRLTVV.

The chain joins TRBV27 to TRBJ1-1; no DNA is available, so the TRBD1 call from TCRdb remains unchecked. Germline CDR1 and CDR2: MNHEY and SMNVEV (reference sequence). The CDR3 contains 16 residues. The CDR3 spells CASSPRTLTAYTEAFF.

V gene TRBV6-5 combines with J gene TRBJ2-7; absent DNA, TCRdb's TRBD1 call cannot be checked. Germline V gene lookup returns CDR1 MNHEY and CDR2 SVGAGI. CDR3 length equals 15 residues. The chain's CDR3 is CASSSPLDSKYEQYF.

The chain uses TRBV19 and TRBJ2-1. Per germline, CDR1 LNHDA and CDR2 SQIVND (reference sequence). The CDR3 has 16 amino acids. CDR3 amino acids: CASSIVTFNQDNEQFF.

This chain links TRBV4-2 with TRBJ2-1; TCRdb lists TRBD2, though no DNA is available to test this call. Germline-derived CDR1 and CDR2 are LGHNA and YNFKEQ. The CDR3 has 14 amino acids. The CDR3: CASSVAGTYNEQFF.

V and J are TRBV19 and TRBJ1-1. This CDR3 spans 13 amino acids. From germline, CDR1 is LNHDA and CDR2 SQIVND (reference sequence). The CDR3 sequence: CASSIPTAAEAFF. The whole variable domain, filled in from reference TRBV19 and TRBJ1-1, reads DGGITQSPKYLFRKEGQNVTLSCEQNLNHDAMYWYRQDPGQGLRLIYYSQIVNDFQKGDIAEGYSVSREKKESFPLTVTSAQKNPTAFYLCASSIPTAAEAFFGQGTRLTVV.

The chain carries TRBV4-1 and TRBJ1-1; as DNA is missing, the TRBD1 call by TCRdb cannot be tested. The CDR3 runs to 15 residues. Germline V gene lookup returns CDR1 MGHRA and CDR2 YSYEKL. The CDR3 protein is CASSQGLNRGTEAFF.

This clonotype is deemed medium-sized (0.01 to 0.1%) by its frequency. CDR3 loop: CASSPKGWLSNQPQHF. The chain links TRBV3-1 to TRBJ1-5. This CDR3 comprises 16 residues. CDR1 LGHDT and CDR2 YNNKEL come from the germline V gene (reference sequence).

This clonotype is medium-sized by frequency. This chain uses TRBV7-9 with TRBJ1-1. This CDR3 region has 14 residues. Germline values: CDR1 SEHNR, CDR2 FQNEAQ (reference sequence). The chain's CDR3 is CASSLASEDTEAFF.

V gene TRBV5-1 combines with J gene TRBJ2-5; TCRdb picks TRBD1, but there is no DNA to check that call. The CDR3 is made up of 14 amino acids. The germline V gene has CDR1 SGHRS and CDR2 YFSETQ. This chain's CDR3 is CASRPTGPPETQYF.

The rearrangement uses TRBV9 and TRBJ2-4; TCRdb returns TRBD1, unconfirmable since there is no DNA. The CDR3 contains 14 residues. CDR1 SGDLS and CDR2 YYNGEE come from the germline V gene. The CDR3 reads CASSGAGAWNIQYF.

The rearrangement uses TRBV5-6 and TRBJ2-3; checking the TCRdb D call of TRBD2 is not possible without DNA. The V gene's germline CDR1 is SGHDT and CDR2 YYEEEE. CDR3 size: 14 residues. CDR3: CASSLVLAGDTQYF. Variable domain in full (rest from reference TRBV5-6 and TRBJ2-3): DAGVTQSPTHLIKTRGQQVTLRCSPKSGHDTVSWYQQALGQGPQFIFQYYEEEERQRGNFPDRFSGHQFPNYSSELNVNALLLGDSALYLCASSLVLAGDTQYFGPGTRLTVL.